Included here is one TCR beta chain sequence, with context. No antigen is known for it. A much larger clone differs by one base, so this may be a read error. This entry is derived from a study of response to subunit inactivated influenza vaccine. Points from the study as a whole: There was a suggestion from the authors that each seasonal influenza vaccination recruits few new T cells.

CDR3 length: 12 residues. CDR1 SQVTM and CDR2 ANQGSEA come from the germline V gene. Trimming removed 4 bases from V and 2 bases from J, with 8 bases in between. Each CDR3 protein gets one entry after TCRdb re-called the RT-PCR reads with MiXCR. The sample has just under 250,000 distinct CDR3 sequences, 9% to 15% seen once; the top ten hold under 10%. The chain recombines TRBV29-1 with TRBJ1-1; perhaps TRBD1 as D (5 bases). The TCR sequence derives from a man between 50 and 59 years old who received an inactivated influenza vaccine. The input for sequencing was non-naive T cells sorted from PBMCs, taken 14 to 15 days before vaccination. CDR3 protein: CSVGGGNTEAFF. In DNA form, the CDR3 reads TGCAGCGTTGGGGGGGGAAACACTGAAGCTTTCTTT.